This T cell receptor beta chain was profiled in a study of early T cells in non-severe SARS-CoV-2 infection. Study as a whole: Whole-blood bulk RNA, unsorted, was sequenced, and chains were unpaired.

Individual cDNA molecules received unique molecular identifiers during library preparation. TCRdb independently ran MiXCR on the 5' RACE reads; one entry per CDR3 protein. The sample holds about 80,000 distinct CDR3 sequences, 8.5% to 10% seen once. This clonotype was counted many times. Its antigen is as yet unknown. The CDR3 has 15 residues. Germline V gene lookup returns CDR1 SGHRS and CDR2 YFSETQ. V lost 0 bases and J 6 bases, leaving 14 bases between the germline ends. Study outcomes and limitations: Reliance on VDJdb matching favored anti-spike CD8 responses; private and CD4 specificities were missed.

This TCR derives from an adult who was a healthcare worker with PCR-confirmed SARS-CoV-2 infection or an uninfected control (not recorded which). This chain links TRBV5-1 with TRBJ2-3, with a tentative D call TRBD2 (6 bases). Input material: whole blood. CDR3 amino acids: CASSLVSQGGDTQYF. As DNA, the CDR3 is TGCGCCAGCAGCTTGGTTTCGCAGGGAGGCGATACGCAGTATTTT. Drawing the rest from reference TRBV5-1 and TRBJ2-3, the complete variable domain is KAGVTQTPRYLIKTRGQQVTLSCSPISGHRSVSWYQQTPGQGLQFLFEYFSETQRNKGNFPGRFSGRQFSNSRSEMNVSTLELGDSALYLCASSLVSQGGDTQYFGPGTRLTVL.